This TCR beta chain was recorded in a study of T cell responses to AZD1222 COVID-19 vaccine. CDR3 length equals 14 residues. Germline V lookup: CDR1 LNHDA, CDR2 SQIVND (reference sequence). The V and J ends lost 7 bases and 1 base respectively, with 10 bases between them. TCRdb's copy holds only in-frame clones and misses some; the assay was immunoSEQ multiplex PCR. Altogether about 94,000 clones are present, roughly 90% being singletons, with the ten largest covering 9.5% to 13%. Overall study findings and caveats: Clonal diversity may have been underestimated in mostly white British donors.

Note on this clone: Its antigen remains unknown.

The specimen comprised peripheral blood, sampled 28 days after the second AZD1222 dose. This chain links TRBV19 with TRBJ1-4; no clear D. This clonotype originated in an adult who received the AZD1222 COVID-19 vaccine. Written as DNA, the CDR3 is TGTGCCAGTAATTTGGGGTTAACTAATGAAAAACTGTTTTTT. Translated, it gives CASNLGLTNEKLFF.